The following is a TCR beta chain sequence with its context. This specimen comes from a study of technical replicates of blood from several donors. This CDR3 has 14 amino acids. The germline V gene encodes CDR1 MDHEN and CDR2 SYDVKM. The V and J ends lost 3 bases and 4 bases respectively, with 12 bases between them. The protocol was immunoSEQ multiplex PCR, while the TCRdb copy is restricted to in-frame clones and leaves out a portion. The sample holds about 84,000 clones, around 97% seen once. The sequence came from a human donor in good health. The source material was T cells isolated from PBMCs. The chain is built from TRBV28 and TRBJ2-5, with D maybe TRBD2 (6 bases). CDR3 nucleotides: TGTGCCAGCAGTTTGTGGAGGGGTTTAGAGACCCAGTACTTC. It encodes CASSLWRGLETQYF.